What follows are 29 T cell receptor beta chains derived from one specimen sequenced in a study of regulatory T cells in long-lasting Graves disease. The time point: persistent/refractory GD, antithyroid drugs over 5 years with positive TRAb. Extracted RNA from PBMCs served as the source of the TCR library. Libraries of TCR beta came from iRepertoire HTBI primers plus Arm-PCR of CDR3 regions. TCRdb used MiXCR to reprocess the multiplex PCR reads, holding one entry per CDR3 protein. Of a few hundred thousand distinct CDR3 sequences listed, roughly a fifth are singletons. The sample consisted of peripheral blood mononuclear cells (PBMCs), taken when the disease was refractory, from a patient treated with antithyroid drugs. The receptor source for this set is a female donor with Graves disease.

The table lists this clonotype with many counts. V and J are TRBV2 and TRBJ2-5, with D maybe TRBD1 (5 bases). CDR3 length: 14 amino acids. The V gene lost 3 bases and the J gene lost 1 base, with 9 bases spanning the gap. CDR1 is SNHLY and CDR2 is FYNNEI in the germline V gene. The CDR3 coding sequence is TGTGCCAGCAGTGAGGGCAGGGCCCAAGAGACCCAGTACTTC. It codes for CASSEGRAQETQYF.

There are many counts of this clonotype. Compared with germline, one end of the junction differs, possibly owing to a read error. This chain joins TRBV3-1 and TRBJ2-5; D remains unclear. CDR1 and CDR2 (germline): LGHDT, YNNKEL (reference sequence). There are 14 residues in the CDR3. Written as DNA, the CDR3 is TGTGCCAGCAGCGAAGATCCGAGTAGGGAGACCCAGTACTTC. As protein: CASSEDPSRETQYF.

The rearrangement uses TRBV20-1 and TRBJ2-7; D possibly corresponds to TRBD1 (5 bases). The CDR3 is 13 residues long. The germline V and J ends were trimmed by 3 bases and 2 bases, with 11 bases remaining between them. From germline, CDR1 is DFQATT and CDR2 SNEGSKA (reference sequence). The CDR3 sequence: CSASSRVAYEQYF. DNA for the CDR3: TGCAGTGCTAGTAGCAGGGTAGCCTACGAGCAGTACTTC.

The chain links TRBV4-2 to TRBJ2-1, with 8 bases that match TRBD2. Looked up from germline, CDR1 is LGHNA and CDR2 is YNFKEQ. The CDR3 runs 17 residues. Unmatched junction bases numbered 10, after V lost 2 bases and J lost 4 bases. CDR3 residues: CASSQNQGAGEYNEQFF. In DNA form, the CDR3 reads TGTGCCAGCAGCCAAAACCAAGGAGCGGGGGAGTACAATGAGCAGTTCTTC.

This clonotype has at least ten counts. This chain connects TRBV6-5 to TRBJ2-7; possibly TRBD1 for D (6 bases). This CDR3 has 13 amino acids. Trimming removed 2 bases at V and 4 bases at J, with 9 bases between. Germline values: CDR1 MNHEY, CDR2 SVGAGI. The CDR3 DNA sequence: TGTGCCAGCAGTTACGCAGGACAGTACGAGCAGTACTTC. Its translation: CASSYAGQYEQYF.

In its sample, this clonotype was seen many times. The chain combines TRBV20-1 with TRBJ2-5; possible D gene TRBD2, 5 bases. Germline V gene sequence: CDR1 DFQATT, CDR2 SNEGSKA (reference sequence). The CDR3 contains 15 residues. Trimming stripped 1 base from V and 3 bases from J, with 15 bases between. The CDR3 DNA reads TGCAGTGCTAGAGGCGTCGGGGTGGGAGAAGAGACCCAGTACTTC. Its protein product is CSARGVGVGEETQYF.

This clonotype was recorded at least ten times. The chain has TRBV27 and TRBJ1-2, with D perhaps matching TRBD1 (5 bases). Trimming stripped 2 bases from V and 5 bases from J, with 15 bases between. The germline V gene encodes CDR1 MNHEY and CDR2 SMNVEV (reference sequence). The CDR3 runs to 15 residues. The DNA for the CDR3 is TGTGCCAGCAGTTTAGGTGGGCAGGGAGTTTATGGCTACACCTTC. Amino acids: CASSLGGQGVYGYTF.

The rearrangement joins TRBV12-3 or TRBV12-4 to TRBJ1-1; no firm D call. The CDR3 totals 13 residues. Trimming cost V 11 bases and J 1 base, with 14 bases left between them. The CDR3 region is CALRVQENTEAFF. The CDR3 DNA follows: TGTGCCTTGAGGGTTCAGGAGAACACTGAAGCTTTCTTT.

This clonotype showed up many times. The CDR3 coding sequence is TGTGCCATCAGTGCAGGGGTCGATCAGCCCCAGCATTTT. This encodes CAISAGVDQPQHF. The gene calls are TRBV10-3 and TRBJ1-5; maybe TRBD1 (6 bases). Trimming stripped 4 bases from V and 5 bases from J, with 9 bases between. Germline V gene lookup returns CDR1 ENHRY and CDR2 SYGVKD. This CDR3 is built from 13 residues.

This clonotype was recorded many times. The chain couples TRBV15 to TRBJ2-2, with 9 bases aligning to TRBD1. This CDR3 comprises 15 residues. From germline, CDR1 is LNHNV and CDR2 YYDKDF (reference sequence). Trimming at V came to 3 bases and at J to 1 base, leaving 0 bases not matched to a gene. The CDR3, as DNA: TGTGCCACCAGCAGGGGACAGGGGAACACCGGGGAGCTGTTTTTT. Translation gives CATSRGQGNTGELFF.

This clonotype showed up many times. CDR3 nucleotide sequence: TGTGCCAGCAGCCCGGGACCGATGAGCTCCTACGAGCAGTACTTC. Its protein product is CASSPGPMSSYEQYF. V is TRBV28 and J is TRBJ2-7, with D possibly being TRBD1 or TRBD2 (5 bases each). The germline V gene has CDR1 MDHEN and CDR2 SYDVKM. The CDR3 has 15 amino acids. With 6 bases removed from V and 0 bases from J, the gap between germline ends came to 15 bases.

This clonotype was counted only a few times. The rearrangement joins TRBV5-1 to TRBJ2-7, with D perhaps matching TRBD1 or TRBD2 (5 bases each). Looked up from germline, CDR1 is SGHRS and CDR2 is YFSETQ. V was trimmed by 4 bases and J by 0 bases, leaving 14 bases between them. The CDR3 has 15 amino acids. The CDR3 region is CASSPGQESSYEQYF. DNA of the CDR3: TGCGCCAGCAGCCCGGGGCAGGAGAGCTCCTACGAGCAGTACTTC.

The rearrangement links TRBV6-5 to TRBJ2-7, with 7 bases fitting TRBD1. J gave up 3 bases and V 4 bases, and 12 bases lay outside the gene matches. The CDR3 length is 16 residues. Germline lookup yields CDR1 MNHEY and CDR2 SVGAGI. The CDR3 protein is CASSSGTAETLYEQYF. CDR3 bases: TGTGCCAGCAGTTCCGGGACAGCGGAGACGCTCTACGAGCAGTACTTC.

V is TRBV20-1 and J is TRBJ2-2; D gene unclear. The germline CDR1 and CDR2 sequences are DFQATT and SNEGSKA (reference sequence). This CDR3 is 17 amino acids long. Trimming cost V 0 bases and J 3 bases, with 17 bases left between them. The CDR3 coding sequence is TGCAGTGCTAGAGATCCCCGACGGGCGGCCGACACCGGGGAGCTGTTTTTT. It yields the protein CSARDPRRAADTGELFF.

There are many counts of this clonotype. The chain is built from TRBV29-1 and TRBJ2-5; 9 nucleotides align to TRBD1. CDR3 length equals 14 residues. V gave up 3 bases and J gave up 2 bases; unmatched junction bases: 4. CDR1 SQVTM and CDR2 ANQGSEA come from the germline V gene. The DNA for the CDR3 is TGCAGCGTTGATGGGACAGGGACACAAGAGACCCAGTACTTC. It is translated as CSVDGTGTQETQYF. Drawing the rest from reference TRBV29-1 and TRBJ2-5, the complete variable domain is SAVISQKPSRDICQRGTSLTIQCQVDSQVTMMFWYRQQPGQSLTLIATANQGSEATYESGFVIDKFPISRPNLTFSTLTVSNMSPEDSSIYLCSVDGTGTQETQYFGPGTRLLVL.

There are a few counts of this clonotype. V gene TRBV12-3 or TRBV12-4 combines with J gene TRBJ2-3, with 10 bases fitting TRBD2. J gave up 5 bases and V 6 bases, and 8 bases lay outside the gene matches. The CDR3 has 15 residues. The CDR3, as DNA: TGTGCCAGCAGACACCTAGCGGGAGTGGTAGATACGCAGTATTTT. It encodes CASRHLAGVVDTQYF.

J is TRBJ2-3 and V is TRBV2; 14 bases line up with TRBD2. The CDR3 totals 17 residues. CDR1 SNHLY and CDR2 FYNNEI come from the germline V gene. J was trimmed by 2 bases and V by 6 bases; bases with no gene match: 7. This chain's CDR3 is CASSPRLAGGPTDTQYF. DNA for the CDR3: TGTGCCAGCAGCCCCAGACTAGCGGGAGGGCCCACAGATACGCAGTATTTT.

Turning to this clonotype: This may stem from a read error, because a much larger clone lies one nucleotide away. The chain combines TRBV6-1 with TRBJ2-5; TRBD1 is a possible D gene (5 bases). V was cut by 7 bases and J by 9 bases, with 24 bases left in between. The CDR3 is 15 residues long. Germline values: CDR1 MNHNS, CDR2 SASEGT. The CDR3 nucleotides read TGTGCCAGCACTCTAAGGGGCTGGCCAACCGAGGCCCAGTACTTC. Amino acids: CASTLRGWPTEAQYF.

This clonotype was observed at least ten times. The chain couples TRBV20-1 to TRBJ2-7, with 7 bases that match TRBD1. CDR3 length: 13 amino acids. CDR1 is DFQATT, CDR2 SNEGSKA, per germline (reference sequence). With V trimmed by 3 bases and J by 0 bases, 2 bases remained unmatched. In DNA form, the CDR3 reads TGCAGTGCTAGCGGGACAGCCTCCTACGAGCAGTACTTC. Protein sequence: CSASGTASYEQYF.

Ten or more counts support this clonotype. One end of the junction does not line up with germline, which may come from a read error. The V call is TRBV11-2, the J call TRBJ2-5; 14 nucleotides agree with TRBD2. This CDR3 contains 14 residues. Germline CDR1 SGHAT, CDR2 FQNNGV. DNA for the CDR3: TGTGCCAGCAGCTTAGAAGGGACTAGCGGGAGTATTGTATTC. It specifies CASSLEGTSGSIVF.

The table lists this clonotype with a count of one. The rearrangement uses TRBV20-1 and TRBJ2-7, with D tentatively TRBD2 (6 bases). The CDR3 loop spans 13 amino acids. Trimming took 0 bases from V and 7 from J, leaving 13 bases between them. Germline V lookup: CDR1 DFQATT, CDR2 SNEGSKA (reference sequence). As DNA, the CDR3 is TGCAGTGCTAGAGATAGCGGAGTAGGGGAGCAGTACTTC. Translation gives CSARDSGVGEQYF.

Only a few counts were recorded for this clonotype. V is TRBV6-5 and J is TRBJ2-5, with no clear D. Between the trimmed V and J ends, which lost 0 bases and 5 bases, there was a span of 10 bases. This CDR3 contains 14 residues. The V gene's germline CDR1 is MNHEY and CDR2 SVGAGI. CDR3 residues: CASSYSKAAETQYF. The CDR3, as DNA: TGTGCCAGCAGTTACTCGAAGGCTGCGGAGACCCAGTACTTC.

This clonotype was seen at least ten times. This chain connects TRBV5-1 to TRBJ1-4; no clear D. Germline CDR1 is SGHRS and CDR2 is YFSETQ. Trimming shortened V by 0 bases and J by 3 bases, and 6 bases separated the two germline ends. This CDR3 has 14 residues. The CDR3 reads CASSLAASNEKLFF. The DNA for the CDR3 is TGCGCCAGCAGCTTGGCCGCGTCTAATGAAAAACTGTTTTTT.

The chain recombines TRBV12-5 with TRBJ1-3; no reliable D call. Germline V CDR1 and CDR2: LGHNT, FRNRAP. The CDR3 loop spans 13 amino acids. V lost 2 bases to trimming and J lost 8 bases, with 10 bases between them. The CDR3 coding sequence is TGTGCTAGTGGTTTGAGTAGGACGGACACCATATATTTT. Encoded protein: CASGLSRTDTIYF. The complete variable domain, with remaining parts taken from reference TRBV12-5 and TRBJ1-3, reads DARVTQTPRHKVTEMGQEVTMRCQPILGHNTVFWYRQTMMQGLELLAYFRNRAPLDDSGMPKDRFSAEMPDATLATLKIQPSEPRDSAVYFCASGLSRTDTIYFGEGSWLTVV.

This clonotype was seen more than once but under ten times. V is TRBV7-3 and J is TRBJ1-4; 11 positions agree with TRBD1. V was pared by 4 bases and J by 7 bases, with 2 bases of the junction left unmatched. Germline V gene lookup returns CDR1 SGHTA and CDR2 FQGTGA. The CDR3 totals 14 residues. The CDR3 nucleotides read TGTGCCAGCAGCTGGACAGGGGGCGGTGAAAAACTGTTTTTT. Encoded protein: CASSWTGGGEKLFF.

This clonotype has more than one count but fewer than ten. The rearrangement uses TRBV4-2 and TRBJ1-5, with unresolved D. Looked up from germline, CDR1 is LGHNA and CDR2 is YNFKEQ. The length of the CDR3 is 16 residues. V was shortened by 1 base and J by 0 bases, with 10 bases between the two germline ends. DNA for the CDR3: TGTGCCAGCAGCCAAGGGCAAAGCCTTAGCAATCAGCCCCAGCATTTT. It specifies CASSQGQSLSNQPQHF.

The rearrangement links TRBV19 to TRBJ1-5; D unclear. CDR3 size: 14 residues. Germline V gene sequence: CDR1 LNHDA, CDR2 SQIVND (reference sequence). Trimming took 3 bases from V and 3 from J, leaving 9 bases between them. This CDR3 is CASSIFRYNQPQHF. The CDR3 coding sequence is TGTGCCAGTAGTATCTTCAGGTACAATCAGCCCCAGCATTTT.

In this sample, this clonotype turned up a few times. This rearrangement joins TRBV2 to TRBJ2-5; TRBD2 is a possible D gene (7 bases). This CDR3 comprises 12 residues. V lost 7 bases, J lost 5 bases, and 11 bases lay in between. Germline lookup yields CDR1 SNHLY and CDR2 FYNNEI. The CDR3 reads CASTGGAETQYF. CDR3 DNA: TGTGCCAGCACGGGGGGCGCTGAGACCCAGTACTTC.

This clonotype was counted a few times. The chain combines TRBV30 with TRBJ1-1; D unresolved. The V end was cut by 2 bases, the J end by 2 bases, with 9 bases between. CDR1 and CDR2 from the germline V gene are GTSNPN and SVGIG (reference sequence). The CDR3 sequence is 13 residues long. This chain's CDR3 is CAWSRWGNTEAFF. For the CDR3, the DNA is TGTGCCTGGAGTCGATGGGGAAACACTGAAGCTTTCTTT.